Shown below are 20 T cell receptor beta chains from a single sample sequenced in a study of Ad26.COV2.S vaccination and SARS-CoV-2 variants. Profiling relied on immunoSEQ multiplex PCR, and the TCRdb table lists in-frame clones only, not all of them. The data hold 410,000 or so clones, with 90% observed a single time. Treatment defined: roughly 19 received Ad26.COV2.S at low or high dose, single or two shots; about 5 received placebo; per-sample allocation not given. Collection of the samples took place on day 63 after the first injection of vaccine or placebo. Sequenced here: peripheral blood, sampled in a trial of Ad26.COV2.S vaccine versus placebo. The receptor source for this set is a person between 18 and 65 years old who received the Ad26.COV2.S COVID-19 vaccine or a placebo.

The gene calls are TRBV18 and TRBJ2-5, with D perhaps TRBD1 (5 bases). Germline lookup yields CDR1 KGHSH and CDR2 LQKENI. V was clipped by 2 bases and J by 0 bases, with 10 bases between them. This CDR3 has 15 residues. The CDR3 protein is CASSPRTGHQETQYF. The DNA of the CDR3 is TGTGCCAGCTCACCAAGAACAGGCCACCAAGAGACCCAGTACTTC.

The gene calls are TRBV7-9 and TRBJ2-3; TRBD1 matches at 10 bases. The CDR3 consists of 15 residues. Germline trimming cut 2 bases from V and 6 bases from J; bases unmatched to any gene: 5. CDR1 and CDR2 (germline): SEHNR, FQNEAQ (reference sequence). The DNA for the CDR3 is TGTGCCAGCAGCTTAAGGGACAGGGGATGGGATACGCAGTATTTT. Translated: CASSLRDRGWDTQYF. Based on the CDR3 plus reference TRBV7-9 and TRBJ2-3, the full variable domain is DTGVSQNPRHKITKRGQNVTFRCDPISEHNRLYWYRQTLGQGPEFLTYFQNEAQLEKSRLLSDRFSAERPKGSFSTLEIQRTEQGDSAMYLCASSLRDRGWDTQYFGPGTRLTVL.

In its sample, this clone was seen a few times. This chain's CDR3 is CASRVRTANSFDGYTF. In nucleotides, the CDR3 is TGTGCCAGCAGGGTCCGGACGGCCAACTCGTTTGATGGCTACACCTTC. The chain couples TRBV2 to TRBJ1-2; no reliable D call. V gave up 6 bases and J gave up 6 bases, with 23 bases separating them. The CDR3 spans 16 residues. CDR1 and CDR2 (germline): SNHLY, FYNNEI.

The chain links TRBV7-9 to TRBJ1-2, with 8 bases aligning to TRBD1. The V gene's germline CDR1 is SEHNR and CDR2 FQNEAQ (reference sequence). This CDR3 region has 16 residues. V shed 1 base, J shed 0 bases, and the junction held 4 bases outside the gene matches. The CDR3 protein is CASSLGGQESNYGYTF. CDR3 DNA sequence: TGTGCCAGCAGCTTAGGGGGACAGGAATCTAACTATGGCTACACCTTC. Combining the CDR3 with reference TRBV7-9 and TRBJ1-2 gives the whole variable domain DTGVSQNPRHKITKRGQNVTFRCDPISEHNRLYWYRQTLGQGPEFLTYFQNEAQLEKSRLLSDRFSAERPKGSFSTLEIQRTEQGDSAMYLCASSLGGQESNYGYTFGSGTRLTVV.

J is TRBJ1-1 and V is TRBV18, with D uncertain. The CDR3 contains 14 residues. Trimming left V 2 bases short and J 0 bases short, with 7 bases between. The germline gives CDR1 KGHSH, CDR2 LQKENI. The CDR3 DNA is TGTGCCAGCTCACCATCCAGCGTGAACACTGAAGCTTTCTTT. Its protein is CASSPSSVNTEAFF.

V usage is TRBV19 and J usage is TRBJ2-6, with D perhaps matching TRBD1 (6 bases). Deletions cut 3 bases from V and 2 bases from J, with 14 bases between. CDR1 and CDR2 (germline): LNHDA, SQIVND (reference sequence). This CDR3 is built from 17 residues. CDR3: CASSIGEGTTGANVLTF. The CDR3 DNA sequence: TGTGCCAGTAGTATCGGAGAGGGGACAACTGGGGCCAACGTCCTGACTTTC.

The V and J genes are TRBV6-2 or TRBV6-3 and TRBJ2-1, with TRBD2 matching over 15 bases. With 3 bases clipped from V and 9 bases from J, the junction kept 9 bases outside the gene matches. The CDR3 sequence is 17 residues long. CDR1 and CDR2 (germline): MNHEY, SVGEGT. CDR3 in DNA: TGTGCCAGCAGTTATACAGGACTAGCGGGAGGGGGTGGTGAGCAGTTCTTC. This translates into CASSYTGLAGGGGEQFF.

The chain joins TRBV9 to TRBJ2-1; 12 bases align to TRBD1. The CDR3 spans 16 residues. Germline trimming cut 4 bases from V and 7 bases from J; bases unmatched to any gene: 9. Germline V lookup: CDR1 SGDLS, CDR2 YYNGEE. In nucleotides, the CDR3 is TGTGCCAGCAGCTTAAGGGGACAGGGGGCAAAGAATGAGCAGTTCTTC. This gives the protein CASSLRGQGAKNEQFF.

This rearrangement joins TRBV4-3 to TRBJ2-1; TRBD2 matches 9 bases. This CDR3 spans 17 amino acids. Germline-derived CDR1 and CDR2 are LGHNA and YSLEER. Unmatched junction bases numbered 8, after V lost 1 base and J lost 4 bases. As DNA, the CDR3 is TGCGCCAGCAGCCAAGTGCCCCTTAGCGGGGGATACAATGAGCAGTTCTTC. This translates into CASSQVPLSGGYNEQFF.

This chain connects TRBV6-2 or TRBV6-3 to TRBJ2-1; 12 positions match TRBD2. V lost 6 bases to trimming and J lost 7 bases; unmatched junction nucleotides: 7. The CDR3 has 15 residues. CDR1 and CDR2 from the germline V gene are MNHEY and SVGEGT. The CDR3 coding sequence is TGTGCCAGCAGCCTCCTAGCGGGAGGGCCTAATGAGCAGTTCTTC. As protein: CASSLLAGGPNEQFF.

The genes are TRBV10-3 and TRBJ2-5; 9 nucleotides match TRBD1. The germline V gene encodes CDR1 ENHRY and CDR2 SYGVKD. The CDR3 totals 14 residues. With 11 bases clipped from V and 1 base from J, the junction kept 8 bases outside the gene matches. The CDR3 loop is CAVQGARGQETQYF. DNA for the CDR3: TGTGCCGTACAGGGGGCGCGGGGCCAAGAGACCCAGTACTTC.

The J gene is TRBJ2-1, the V gene TRBV7-2; unclear D gene. This CDR3 contains 14 residues. CDR1 is SGHTA and CDR2 is FQGNSA in the germline V gene. Trimming took 3 bases from V and 10 from J, leaving 16 bases between them. Here the CDR3 DNA reads TGTGCCAGCAGCTTTTTCCCAATTGTCGCGGAGCAGTTCTTC. Its translation: CASSFFPIVAEQFF.

This chain links TRBV5-1 with TRBJ2-7; no reliable D call. Trimming stripped 0 bases from V and 4 bases from J, with 8 bases between. CDR3 size: 13 residues. Germline V gene data show CDR1 as SGHRS and CDR2 as YFSETQ. This CDR3 is CASSLDGQYEQYF. Written as DNA, the CDR3 is TGCGCCAGCAGCTTGGACGGTCAGTACGAGCAGTACTTC.

This clone was observed a few times. This chain uses TRBV27 with TRBJ2-1; a possible D gene is TRBD2 (6 bases). This CDR3 has 14 amino acids. The ends were cut back, 5 bases at V and 9 bases at J, with 17 bases in the middle. Germline V gene lookup returns CDR1 MNHEY and CDR2 SMNVEV (reference sequence). CDR3 sequence (DNA): TGTGCCAGCAGTATCCGGGACTCCACAAGTGAGCAGTTCTTC. Protein sequence: CASSIRDSTSEQFF.

V and J are TRBV15 and TRBJ1-1; no clear D. CDR3 length equals 16 residues. The germline V and J ends were trimmed by 1 base and 1 base, with 13 bases remaining between them. Germline CDR1 is LNHNV and CDR2 is YYDKDF (reference sequence). For the CDR3, the DNA is TGTGCCACCAGCAGAGTGGTTGGGGTAGGGAACACTGAAGCTTTCTTT. As protein: CATSRVVGVGNTEAFF. Full variable domain (outside the CDR3, taken from reference TRBV15 and TRBJ1-1): DAMVIQNPRYQVTQFGKPVTLSCSQTLNHNVMYWYQQKSSQAPKLLFHYYDKDFNNEADTPDNFQSRRPNTSFCFLDIRSPGLGDTAMYLCATSRVVGVGNTEAFFGQGTRLTVV.

J is TRBJ2-7 and V is TRBV30; 9 bases are shared with TRBD1. The CDR3 is 14 amino acids. Germline CDR1 reads GTSNPN; CDR2 reads SVGIG (reference sequence). V shed 3 bases and J 2 bases; nucleotides not matched to a gene: 5. For the CDR3, the DNA is TGTGCCTGGAGGGGACAGGGAAGGGCCTACGAGCAGTACTTC. Protein sequence: CAWRGQGRAYEQYF.

CDR3 sequence reads: CASSLSGAGYTF. CDR3 sequence (DNA): TGTGCCAGCAGTCTCTCGGGGGCAGGCTACACCTTC. The V gene is TRBV12-3 or TRBV12-4, the J gene TRBJ1-2, with D maybe TRBD1 (6 bases). CDR3 length: 12 residues. With 5 bases removed from V and 8 bases from J, the gap between germline ends came to 12 bases.

This chain joins TRBV9 and TRBJ2-5; TRBD2 agrees at 10 bases. From germline, CDR1 is SGDLS and CDR2 YYNGEE. This CDR3 comprises 18 residues. V gave up 7 bases and J gave up 8 bases; unmatched junction bases: 23. Here the CDR3 reads CASVGAGGPPSSRGTQYF. Here the CDR3 DNA reads TGTGCCAGCGTTGGAGCGGGAGGGCCTCCTTCTTCGAGGGGCACCCAGTACTTC. The whole variable domain, remainder taken from reference TRBV9 and TRBJ2-5, is DSGVTQTPKHLITATGQRVTLRCSPRSGDLSVYWYQQSLDQGLQFLIQYYNGEERAKGNILERFSAQQFPDLHSELNLSSLELGDSALYFCASVGAGGPPSSRGTQYFGPGTRLLVL.

In DNA, the CDR3 is TGCGCCAGCAGAGGAGAACCCGCATTGGGGAATGAGCAGTTCTTC. Residues: CASRGEPALGNEQFF. The V call is TRBV4-1, the J call TRBJ2-1; the D is unclear. Germline V gives CDR1 MGHRA, CDR2 YSYEKL. The CDR3 is 15 amino acids. With 6 bases removed from V and 7 bases from J, the gap between germline ends came to 19 bases.

The J gene is TRBJ1-1, the V gene TRBV30, with a possible D match to TRBD1 (6 bases). Trimming stripped 6 bases from V and 0 bases from J, with 11 bases between. This CDR3 is built from 13 residues. The germline V gene encodes CDR1 GTSNPN and CDR2 SVGIG (reference sequence). CDR3 sequence: CACVGQLNTEAFF. The DNA for the CDR3 is TGTGCCTGCGTTGGACAGTTGAACACTGAAGCTTTCTTT.